The sequence of this TCR beta chain was determined in a study of cytomegalovirus exposure and HLA in healthy donors. General observations from the study: Per a later analysis, under 20,000 TCR beta sequences showed association with HLA alleles at 0.05 false discovery rate. In a later analysis, a missense DCLRE1C variant was linked to TCR beta V- and J-gene trimming.

The germline V gene has CDR1 SGHAT and CDR2 FQNNGV. The trim removed 4 bases at V and 3 bases at J, leaving 8 bases unmatched. This CDR3 spans 16 amino acids. Concerning this clone itself: What it recognizes is unknown.

PCR involved 60 Vbeta and 13 Jbeta primers. The method was immunoSEQ multiplex PCR; TCRdb's version includes in-frame clones alone and lacks a portion of them. The sample shows around 190,000 clones, 65% to 85% of them seen only once. The rearrangement links TRBV11-2 to TRBJ2-5; 10 bases are a match to TRBD2. This clonotype originated in a woman between 25 and 40 years old in good health and CMV-seronegative. Specimen: PBMCs. The CDR3 DNA is TGTGCCAGCAGCTCCTTACTAGCGGGATCGAAAGAGACCCAGTACTTC. Translating gives CASSSLLAGSKETQYF.